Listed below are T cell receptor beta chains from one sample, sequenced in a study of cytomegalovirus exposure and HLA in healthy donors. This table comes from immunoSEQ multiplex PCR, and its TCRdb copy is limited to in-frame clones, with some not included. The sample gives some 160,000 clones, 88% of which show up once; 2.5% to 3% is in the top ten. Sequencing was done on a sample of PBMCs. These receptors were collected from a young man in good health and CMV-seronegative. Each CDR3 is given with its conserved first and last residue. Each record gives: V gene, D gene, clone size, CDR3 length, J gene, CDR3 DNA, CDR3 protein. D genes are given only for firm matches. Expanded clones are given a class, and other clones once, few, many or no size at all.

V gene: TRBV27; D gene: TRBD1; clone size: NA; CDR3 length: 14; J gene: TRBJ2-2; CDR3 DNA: TGTGCCAGCATCGGGACAGCGAACACCGGGGAGCTGTTTTTT; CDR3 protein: CASIGTANTGELFF
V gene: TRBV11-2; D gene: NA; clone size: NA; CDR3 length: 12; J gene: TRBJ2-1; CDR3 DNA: TGTGCCAGCAGCCTAACTTACAATGAGCAGTTCTTC; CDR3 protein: CASSLTYNEQFF
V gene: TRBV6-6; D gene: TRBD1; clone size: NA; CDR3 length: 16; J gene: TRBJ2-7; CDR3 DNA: TGTGCCAGCAGTTACGGGCGAGGGACAGGGGCTCTCGAGCAGTACTTC; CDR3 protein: CASSYGRGTGALEQYF
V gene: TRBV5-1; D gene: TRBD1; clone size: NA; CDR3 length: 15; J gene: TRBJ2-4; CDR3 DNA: TGCGCCAGCAGCTTGGGGGACAGGGATAAAAACATTCAGTACTTC; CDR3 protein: CASSLGDRDKNIQYF
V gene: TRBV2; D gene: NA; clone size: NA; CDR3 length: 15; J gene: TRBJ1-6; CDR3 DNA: TGTGCCAGCAGGCCCTTCAGCTCCTATAATTCACCCCTCCACTTT; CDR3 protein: CASRPFSSYNSPLHF
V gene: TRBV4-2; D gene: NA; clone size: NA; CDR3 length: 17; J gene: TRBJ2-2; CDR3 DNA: TGTGCCAGCAGCCCTGATGGGACTCATTTCCCCGCCGGGGAGCTGTTTTTT; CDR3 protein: CASSPDGTHFPAGELFF
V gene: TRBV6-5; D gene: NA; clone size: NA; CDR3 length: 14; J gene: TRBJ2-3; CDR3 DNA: TGTGCCAGCAGTTACTCAGGGGGTGGTGATACGCAGTATTTT; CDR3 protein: CASSYSGGGDTQYF
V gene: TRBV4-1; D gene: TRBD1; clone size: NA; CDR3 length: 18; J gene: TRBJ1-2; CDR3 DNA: TGCGCCAGCAGCCGCAGTACCGGGACAGGTTTGGCCAACTATGGCTACACCTTC; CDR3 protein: CASSRSTGTGLANYGYTF
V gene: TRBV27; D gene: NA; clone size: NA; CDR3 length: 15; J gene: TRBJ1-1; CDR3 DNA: TGTGCCAGCAGGCCCCTCCGGGGGGGGAACACTGAAGCTTTCTTT; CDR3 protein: CASRPLRGGNTEAFF
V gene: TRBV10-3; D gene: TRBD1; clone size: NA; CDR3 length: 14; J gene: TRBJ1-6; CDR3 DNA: TGTGCCATCAGTCCTACAGGGGTTAATTCACCCCTCCACTTT; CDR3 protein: CAISPTGVNSPLHF
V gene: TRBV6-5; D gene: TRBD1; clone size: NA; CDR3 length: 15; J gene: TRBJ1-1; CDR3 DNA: TGTGCCAGCAGTTACCCGGGACAGGGGAACACTGAAGCTTTCTTT; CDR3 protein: CASSYPGQGNTEAFF
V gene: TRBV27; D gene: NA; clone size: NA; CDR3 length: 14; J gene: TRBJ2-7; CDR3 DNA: TGTGCCAGCAGTTTAGGCAGGCTGACCTACGAGCAGTACTTC; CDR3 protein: CASSLGRLTYEQYF
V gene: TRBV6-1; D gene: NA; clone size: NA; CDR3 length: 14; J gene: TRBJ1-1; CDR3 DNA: TGTGCCAGCAGCCCACCTTACCCGGAGACTGAAGCTTTCTTT; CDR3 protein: CASSPPYPETEAFF
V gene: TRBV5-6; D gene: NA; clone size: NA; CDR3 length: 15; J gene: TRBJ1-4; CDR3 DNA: TGTGCCAGCAGCTATGGGGGACTATCTAATGAAAAACTGTTTTTT; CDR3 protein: CASSYGGLSNEKLFF
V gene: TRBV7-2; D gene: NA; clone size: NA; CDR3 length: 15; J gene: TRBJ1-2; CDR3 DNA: TGTGCCAGCAGCCCCCTAGGCAGGGACTTAGGTGGCTACACCTTC; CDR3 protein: CASSPLGRDLGGYTF
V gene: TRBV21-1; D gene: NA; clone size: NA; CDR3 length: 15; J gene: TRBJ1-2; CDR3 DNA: TGTGCCAGCAGCAAAAATGGGCCCTGCCCCTATGGCTACACCTTC; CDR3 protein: CASSKNGPCPYGYTF
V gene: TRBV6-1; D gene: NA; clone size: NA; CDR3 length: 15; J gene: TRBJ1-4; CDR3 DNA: TGTGCCAGCAGTGATACAGGGCTTGCAAATGAAAAACTGTTTTTT; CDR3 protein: CASSDTGLANEKLFF
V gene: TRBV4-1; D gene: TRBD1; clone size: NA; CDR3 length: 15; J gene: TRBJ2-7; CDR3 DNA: TGCGCCAGCAGCCACTTACCGGGACAGGGGTACGAGCAGTACTTC; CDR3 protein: CASSHLPGQGYEQYF
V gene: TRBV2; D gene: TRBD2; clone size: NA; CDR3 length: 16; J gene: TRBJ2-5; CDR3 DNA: TGTGCCAGCATCTTAGGGACTAGCGGGGGTCAAGAGACCCAGTACTTC; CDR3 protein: CASILGTSGGQETQYF
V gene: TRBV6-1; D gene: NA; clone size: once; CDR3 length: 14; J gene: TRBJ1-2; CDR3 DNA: TGTGCCGGGGCACCGGATTCAGGGCGAAGTGGCTACACCTTC; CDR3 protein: CAGAPDSGRSGYTF
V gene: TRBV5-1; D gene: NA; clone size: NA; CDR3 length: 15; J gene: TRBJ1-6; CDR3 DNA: TGCGCCAGCAGCCTAATCTCCACCTTGGATTCACCCCTCCACTTT; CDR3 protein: CASSLISTLDSPLHF
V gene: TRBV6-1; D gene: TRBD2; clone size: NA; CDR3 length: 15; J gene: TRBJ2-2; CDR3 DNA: TGTGCCAGCACAAGGACTAGCGCGAACACCGGGGAGCTGTTTTTT; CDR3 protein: CASTRTSANTGELFF
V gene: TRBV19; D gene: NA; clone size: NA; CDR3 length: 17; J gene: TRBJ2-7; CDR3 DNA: TGTGCCAGTAGTCTACTATACGCCGACAGGTCATCCTACGAGCAGTACTTC; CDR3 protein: CASSLLYADRSSYEQYF
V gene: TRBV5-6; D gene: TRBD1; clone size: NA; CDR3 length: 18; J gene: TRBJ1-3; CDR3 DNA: TGTGCCAGCAGCTTGGGTCCGGGACAGCGCAACTCTGGAAACACCATATATTTT; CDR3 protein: CASSLGPGQRNSGNTIYF
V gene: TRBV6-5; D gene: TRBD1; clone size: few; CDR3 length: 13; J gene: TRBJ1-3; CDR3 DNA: TGTGCCAGCAGTACAGGGGGCGGAAACACCATATATTTT; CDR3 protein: CASSTGGGNTIYF
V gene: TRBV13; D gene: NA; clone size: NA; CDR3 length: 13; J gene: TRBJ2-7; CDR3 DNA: TGTGCCAGCAGCTCTAGCGTCTCCTACGAGCAGTACTTC; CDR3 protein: CASSSSVSYEQYF
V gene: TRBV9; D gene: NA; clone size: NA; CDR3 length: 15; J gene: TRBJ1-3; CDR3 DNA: TGTGCCAGCAGCGTAGAACGGAGCTCTGGAAACACCATATATTTT; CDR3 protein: CASSVERSSGNTIYF
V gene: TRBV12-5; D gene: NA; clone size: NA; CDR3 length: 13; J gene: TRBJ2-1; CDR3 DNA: TGTGCTAGTGGTTTGGCTTTGGGGGGTGAGCAGTTCTTC; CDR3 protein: CASGLALGGEQFF
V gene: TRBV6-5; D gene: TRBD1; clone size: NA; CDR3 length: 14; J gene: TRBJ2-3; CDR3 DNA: TGTGCCAGCAGTTCCGGACAGGGTGGTGATACGCAGTATTTT; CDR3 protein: CASSSGQGGDTQYF